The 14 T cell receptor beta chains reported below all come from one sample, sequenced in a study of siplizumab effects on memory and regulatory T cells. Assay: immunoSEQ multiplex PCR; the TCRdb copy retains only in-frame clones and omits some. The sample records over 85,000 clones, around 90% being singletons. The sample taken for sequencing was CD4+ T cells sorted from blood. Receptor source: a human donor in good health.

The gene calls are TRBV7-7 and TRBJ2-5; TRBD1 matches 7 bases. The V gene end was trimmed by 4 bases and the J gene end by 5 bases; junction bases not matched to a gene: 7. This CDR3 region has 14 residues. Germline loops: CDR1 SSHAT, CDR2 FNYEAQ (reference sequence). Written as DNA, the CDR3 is TGTGCCAGCAGCTCCCGACAGGGCGGGGAGACCCAGTACTTC. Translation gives CASSSRQGGETQYF.

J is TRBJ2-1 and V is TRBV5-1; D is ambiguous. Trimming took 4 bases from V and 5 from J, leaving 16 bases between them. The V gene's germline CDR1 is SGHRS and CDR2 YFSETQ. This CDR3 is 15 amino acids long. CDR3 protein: CASSPGSLNNNEQFF. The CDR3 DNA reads TGCGCCAGCAGCCCCGGCTCCCTCAATAACAATGAGCAGTTCTTC.

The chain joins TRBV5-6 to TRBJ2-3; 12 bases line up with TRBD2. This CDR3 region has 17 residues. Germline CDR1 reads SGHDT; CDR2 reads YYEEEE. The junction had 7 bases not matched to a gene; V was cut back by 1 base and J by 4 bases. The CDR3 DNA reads TGTGCCAGCAGCTTGTTGCTAGCGGGAGGGCTGGCAGATACGCAGTATTTT. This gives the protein CASSLLLAGGLADTQYF.

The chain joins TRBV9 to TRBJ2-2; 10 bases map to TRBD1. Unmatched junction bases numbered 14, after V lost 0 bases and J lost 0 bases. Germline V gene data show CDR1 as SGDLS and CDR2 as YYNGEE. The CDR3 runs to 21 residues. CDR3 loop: CASSVAVRGTGVSANTGELFF. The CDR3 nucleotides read TGTGCCAGCAGCGTAGCGGTGCGAGGGACAGGGGTCTCCGCGAACACCGGGGAGCTGTTTTTT. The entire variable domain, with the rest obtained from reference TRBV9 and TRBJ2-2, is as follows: DSGVTQTPKHLITATGQRVTLRCSPRSGDLSVYWYQQSLDQGLQFLIQYYNGEERAKGNILERFSAQQFPDLHSELNLSSLELGDSALYFCASSVAVRGTGVSANTGELFFGEGSRLTVL.

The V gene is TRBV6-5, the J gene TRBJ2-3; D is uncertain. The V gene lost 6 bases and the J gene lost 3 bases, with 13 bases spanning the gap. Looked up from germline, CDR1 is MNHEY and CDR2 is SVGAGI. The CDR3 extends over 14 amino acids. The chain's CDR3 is CASSLSSGTDTQYF. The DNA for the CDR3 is TGTGCCAGCAGCCTGTCCTCCGGTACAGATACGCAGTATTTT.

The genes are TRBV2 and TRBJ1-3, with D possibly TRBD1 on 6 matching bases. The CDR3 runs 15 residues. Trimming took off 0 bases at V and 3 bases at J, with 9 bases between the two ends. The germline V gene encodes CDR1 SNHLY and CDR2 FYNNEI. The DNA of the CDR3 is TGTGCCAGCAGTGAAGCCAGGGGTCTTGGAAACACCATATATTTT. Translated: CASSEARGLGNTIYF.

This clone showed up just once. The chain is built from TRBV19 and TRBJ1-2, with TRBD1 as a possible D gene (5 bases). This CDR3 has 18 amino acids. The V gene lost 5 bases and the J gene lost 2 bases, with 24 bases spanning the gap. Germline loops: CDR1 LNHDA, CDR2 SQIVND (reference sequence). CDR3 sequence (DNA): TGTGCCAGTAGTGGATCTTCGGTATTTACAGGCGTAAACTATGGCTACACCTTC. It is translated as CASSGSSVFTGVNYGYTF.

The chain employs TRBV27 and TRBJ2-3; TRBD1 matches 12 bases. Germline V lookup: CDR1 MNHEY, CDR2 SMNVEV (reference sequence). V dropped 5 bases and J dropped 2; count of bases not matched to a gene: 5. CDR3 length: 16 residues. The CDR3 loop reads CASSPRDRGPTDTQYF. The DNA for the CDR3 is TGTGCCAGCAGTCCTCGGGACAGGGGGCCCACAGATACGCAGTATTTT.

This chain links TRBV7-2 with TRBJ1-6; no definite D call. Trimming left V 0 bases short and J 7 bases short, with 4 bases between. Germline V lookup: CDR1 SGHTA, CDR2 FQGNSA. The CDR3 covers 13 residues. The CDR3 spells CASSLASNSPLHF. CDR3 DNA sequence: TGTGCCAGCAGCTTAGCGTCCAATTCACCCCTCCACTTT.

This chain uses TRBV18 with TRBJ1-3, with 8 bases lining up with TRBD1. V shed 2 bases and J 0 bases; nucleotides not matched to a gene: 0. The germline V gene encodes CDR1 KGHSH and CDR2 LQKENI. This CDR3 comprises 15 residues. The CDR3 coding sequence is TGTGCCAGCTCACCAGACAGGGGCTCTGGAAACACCATATATTTT. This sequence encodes CASSPDRGSGNTIYF.

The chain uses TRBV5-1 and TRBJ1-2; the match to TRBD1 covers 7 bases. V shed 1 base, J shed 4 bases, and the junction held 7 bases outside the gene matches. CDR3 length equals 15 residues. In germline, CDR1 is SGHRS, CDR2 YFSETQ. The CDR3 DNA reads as TGCGCCAGCAGCTTGTCTGGGACAGACCTCTATGGCTACACCTTC. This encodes CASSLSGTDLYGYTF.

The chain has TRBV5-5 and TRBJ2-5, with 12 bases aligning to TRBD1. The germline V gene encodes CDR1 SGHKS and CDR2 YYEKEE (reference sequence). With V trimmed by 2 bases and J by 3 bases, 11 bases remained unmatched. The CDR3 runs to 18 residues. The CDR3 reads CASSFPGQGAVGKETQYF. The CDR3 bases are TGTGCCAGCAGCTTTCCGGGACAGGGGGCTGTGGGAAAAGAGACCCAGTACTTC. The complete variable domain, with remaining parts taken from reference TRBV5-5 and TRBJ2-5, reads DAGVTQSPTHLIKTRGQQVTLRCSPISGHKSVSWYQQVLGQGPQFIFQYYEKEERGRGNFPDRFSARQFPNYSSELNVNALLLGDSALYLCASSFPGQGAVGKETQYFGPGTRLLVL.

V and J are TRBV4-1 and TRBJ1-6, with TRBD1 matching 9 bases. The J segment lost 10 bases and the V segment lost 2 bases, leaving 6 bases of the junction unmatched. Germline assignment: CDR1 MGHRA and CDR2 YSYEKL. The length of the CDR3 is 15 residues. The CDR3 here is CASSQFGQGTSPLHF. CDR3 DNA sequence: TGCGCCAGCAGCCAATTCGGACAGGGGACCTCACCCCTCCACTTT.

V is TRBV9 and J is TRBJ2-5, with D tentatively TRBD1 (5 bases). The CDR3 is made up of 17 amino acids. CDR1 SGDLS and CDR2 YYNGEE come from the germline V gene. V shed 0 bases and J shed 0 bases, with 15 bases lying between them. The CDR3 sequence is CASSVATTGGHQETQYF. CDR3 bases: TGTGCCAGCAGCGTAGCTACAACAGGCGGTCACCAAGAGACCCAGTACTTC.